Listed below are T cell receptor beta chains from one sample, sequenced in a study of cytomegalovirus exposure and HLA in healthy donors. Clones were read by immunoSEQ multiplex PCR, and TCRdb kept only the in-frame ones, dropping some. Among roughly 200,000 clones listed, roughly an eighth were seen once. Material for sequencing was PBMCs. Receptors originate from a man aged 50 to 60 in good health and CMV-seropositive. CDR3s include the opening cysteine and the closing phenylalanine or tryptophan. The D gene is left open where the match is weak. For some rows the clone size is stated as once, few or many, or as a class when expanded; others skip it.

v_gene: TRBV5-4; j_gene: TRBJ1-1; abundance: few; d_gene: NA; CDR3aa: CASSFWEGTEAFF; CDR3nt: TGTGCCAGCAGCTTCTGGGAGGGCACTGAAGCTTTCTTT
v_gene: TRBV29-1; j_gene: TRBJ1-1; abundance: few; d_gene: NA; CDR3aa: CSVARQENTEAFF; CDR3nt: TGCAGCGTTGCGAGACAGGAGAACACTGAAGCTTTCTTT
v_gene: TRBV28; j_gene: TRBJ1-2; abundance: NA; d_gene: TRBD1; CDR3aa: CASSLGQKNYGYTF; CDR3nt: TGTGCCAGCAGTTTGGGACAGAAAAACTATGGCTACACCTTC
v_gene: TRBV11-3; j_gene: TRBJ2-2; abundance: NA; d_gene: NA; CDR3aa: CASSHGGQGVRELFF; CDR3nt: TGTGCCAGCAGCCACGGGGGGCAGGGTGTGCGGGAGCTGTTTTTT
v_gene: TRBV4-3; j_gene: TRBJ2-3; abundance: few; d_gene: TRBD2; CDR3aa: CASSPRSAGGTGTQYF; CDR3nt: TGCGCCAGCAGCCCACGCTCGGCGGGGGGTACCGGGACGCAGTATTTT
v_gene: TRBV7-2; j_gene: TRBJ2-5; abundance: NA; d_gene: NA; CDR3aa: CASSLLEPQYF; CDR3nt: TGTGCCAGCAGCTTGTTGGAGCCCCAGTACTTC
v_gene: TRBV2; j_gene: TRBJ1-6; abundance: few; d_gene: NA; CDR3aa: CASGRGQNSPLHF; CDR3nt: TGTGCCAGCGGGCGGGGGCAGAATTCACCCCTCCACTTT
v_gene: TRBV5-6; j_gene: TRBJ1-2; abundance: few; d_gene: NA; CDR3aa: CASRTAGTINYGYTF; CDR3nt: TGTGCCAGCCGGACCGCGGGGACCATTAACTATGGCTACACCTTC
v_gene: TRBV2; j_gene: TRBJ1-2; abundance: NA; d_gene: NA; CDR3aa: CASSREGYGYTF; CDR3nt: TGTGCCAGCAGTCGGGAAGGATACGGCTACACCTTC
v_gene: TRBV4-2; j_gene: TRBJ2-7; abundance: NA; d_gene: NA; CDR3aa: CASSQVDTSYEQYF; CDR3nt: TGTGCCAGCAGCCAAGTCGACACCTCCTACGAGCAGTACTTC
v_gene: TRBV11-2; j_gene: TRBJ2-5; abundance: NA; d_gene: TRBD1; CDR3aa: CASSLSPQDREKTQYF; CDR3nt: TGTGCCAGCAGCTTAAGCCCCCAGGACAGGGAAAAGACCCAGTACTTC
v_gene: TRBV11-3; j_gene: TRBJ2-7; abundance: few; d_gene: TRBD1; CDR3aa: CASSLAQGAEQQYF; CDR3nt: TGTGCCAGCAGCTTAGCCCAGGGGGCTGAACAGCAGTACTTC
v_gene: TRBV7-4; j_gene: TRBJ1-4; abundance: few; d_gene: NA; CDR3aa: CASSRAEFNEKLFF; CDR3nt: TGTGCCAGCAGCCGAGCGGAGTTTAATGAAAAACTGTTTTTT
v_gene: TRBV4-1; j_gene: TRBJ2-3; abundance: few; d_gene: TRBD1; CDR3aa: CASGRDSPSTDTQYF; CDR3nt: TGCGCCAGCGGACGGGACAGTCCTAGCACAGATACGCAGTATTTT